Listed here are 3 T cell receptor beta chains from one sample, sequenced in a study of blood T cell repertoires in COVID-19. This table comes from immunoSEQ multiplex PCR, and its TCRdb copy is limited to in-frame clones, with some not included. The sample includes roughly 73,000 clones, about nine tenths seen only once; the top ten take around 1.6%. The sample was peripheral blood. Every receptor here comes from a man aged 45-65 years with acute or convalescent COVID-19.

V and J are TRBV19 and TRBJ1-3; D not resolved. This CDR3 comprises 14 residues. Looked up from germline, CDR1 is LNHDA and CDR2 is SQIVND (reference sequence). V lost 6 bases and J lost 0, with 9 bases in between. This chain's CDR3 is CASSAQFSGNTIYF. As DNA, the CDR3 is TGTGCCAGTAGCGCCCAGTTCTCTGGAAACACCATATATTTT.

In DNA form, the CDR3 reads TGTGCCAGCAGTCCCAGGGGCATCTATGGCTACACCTTC. Protein: CASSPRGIYGYTF. V is TRBV27 and J is TRBJ1-2; a possible D gene is TRBD1 (6 bases). Germline V gives CDR1 MNHEY, CDR2 SMNVEV (reference sequence). This CDR3 spans 13 amino acids. Deletions cut 5 bases from V and 4 bases from J, with 11 bases between.

The chain recombines TRBV7-8 with TRBJ2-5; 12 positions agree with TRBD2. Germline values: CDR1 SGHVS, CDR2 FQNEAQ. The CDR3 is 15 residues long. Trimming at V came to 4 bases and at J to 3 bases, leaving 3 bases not matched to a gene. The CDR3 DNA is TGTGCCAGCAGCTCTCGGACTAGCGGGGAAGAGACCCAGTACTTC. The encoded protein is CASSSRTSGEETQYF.